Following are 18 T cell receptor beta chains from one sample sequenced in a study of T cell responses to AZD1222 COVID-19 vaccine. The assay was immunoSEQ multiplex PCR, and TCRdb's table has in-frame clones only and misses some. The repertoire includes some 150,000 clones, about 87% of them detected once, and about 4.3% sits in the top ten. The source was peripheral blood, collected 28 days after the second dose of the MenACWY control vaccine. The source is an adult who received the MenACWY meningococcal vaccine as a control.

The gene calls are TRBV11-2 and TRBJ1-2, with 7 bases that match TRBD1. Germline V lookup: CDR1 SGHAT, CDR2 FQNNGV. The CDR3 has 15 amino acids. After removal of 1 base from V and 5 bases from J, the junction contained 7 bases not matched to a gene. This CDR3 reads CASSLGDRAFYGYTF. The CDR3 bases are TGTGCCAGCAGCTTAGGTGACAGGGCCTTTTATGGCTACACCTTC.

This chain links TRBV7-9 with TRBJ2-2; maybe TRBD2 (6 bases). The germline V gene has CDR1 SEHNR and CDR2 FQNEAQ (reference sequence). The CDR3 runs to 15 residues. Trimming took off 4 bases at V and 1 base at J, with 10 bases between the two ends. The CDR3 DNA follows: TGTGCCAGCAGCTCCCACGGGGGGAACACCGGGGAGCTGTTTTTT. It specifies CASSSHGGNTGELFF.

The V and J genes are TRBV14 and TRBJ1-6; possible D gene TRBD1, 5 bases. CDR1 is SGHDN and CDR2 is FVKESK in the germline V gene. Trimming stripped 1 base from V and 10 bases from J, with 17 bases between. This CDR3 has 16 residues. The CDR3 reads CASSQVGGLRGSPLHF. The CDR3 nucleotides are TGTGCCAGCAGCCAAGTCGGGGGTCTAAGAGGATCACCCCTCCACTTT.

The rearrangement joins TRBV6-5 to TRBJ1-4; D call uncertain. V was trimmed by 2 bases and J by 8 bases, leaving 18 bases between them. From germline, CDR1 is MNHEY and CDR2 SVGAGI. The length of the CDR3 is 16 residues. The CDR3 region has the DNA TGTGCCAGCAGTTACGGAAACAGTATGGGCGAAGAAAAACTGTTTTTT. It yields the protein CASSYGNSMGEEKLFF.

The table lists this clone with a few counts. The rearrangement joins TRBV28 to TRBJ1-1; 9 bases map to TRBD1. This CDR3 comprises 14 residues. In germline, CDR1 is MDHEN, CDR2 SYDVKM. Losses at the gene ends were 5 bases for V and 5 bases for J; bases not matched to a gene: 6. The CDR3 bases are TGTGCCAGCAGTCCGACAGGGGGGCGGACTGAAGCTTTCTTT. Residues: CASSPTGGRTEAFF.

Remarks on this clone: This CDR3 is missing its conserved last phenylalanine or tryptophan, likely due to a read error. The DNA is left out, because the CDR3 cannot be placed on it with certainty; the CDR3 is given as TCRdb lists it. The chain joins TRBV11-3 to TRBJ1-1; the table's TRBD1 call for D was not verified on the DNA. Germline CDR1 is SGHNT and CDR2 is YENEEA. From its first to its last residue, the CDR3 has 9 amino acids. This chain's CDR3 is CASSPPGPQ.

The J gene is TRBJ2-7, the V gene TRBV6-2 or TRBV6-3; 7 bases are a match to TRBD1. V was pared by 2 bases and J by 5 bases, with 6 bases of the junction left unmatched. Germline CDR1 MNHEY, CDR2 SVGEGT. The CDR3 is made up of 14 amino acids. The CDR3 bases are TGTGCCAGCAGTTACGGGGACAGATTCGACGAGCAGTACTTC. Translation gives CASSYGDRFDEQYF.

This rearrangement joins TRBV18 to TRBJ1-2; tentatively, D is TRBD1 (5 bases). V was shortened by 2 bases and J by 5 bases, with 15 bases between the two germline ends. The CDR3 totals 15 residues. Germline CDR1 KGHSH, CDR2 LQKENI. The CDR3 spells CASSPIGAGNYGYTF. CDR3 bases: TGTGCCAGCTCACCAATCGGGGCAGGGAATTATGGCTACACCTTC.

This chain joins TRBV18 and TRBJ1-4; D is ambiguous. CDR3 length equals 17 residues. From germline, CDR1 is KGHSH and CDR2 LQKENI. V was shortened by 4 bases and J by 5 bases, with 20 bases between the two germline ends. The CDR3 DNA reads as TGTGCCAGCTCACTCTCCCGGGAGCCGACCTCGAATGAAAAACTGTTTTTT. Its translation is CASSLSREPTSNEKLFF.

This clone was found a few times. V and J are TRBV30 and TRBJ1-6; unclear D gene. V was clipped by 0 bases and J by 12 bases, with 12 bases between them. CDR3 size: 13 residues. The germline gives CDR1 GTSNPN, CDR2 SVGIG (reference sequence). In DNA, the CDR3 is TGTGCCTGGAGTGTACAAGTCGTGGGACCCCTCCACTTT. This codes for CAWSVQVVGPLHF. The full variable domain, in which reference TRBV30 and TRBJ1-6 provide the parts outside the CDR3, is SQTIHQWPATLVQPVGSPLSLECTVEGTSNPNLYWYRQAAGRGLQLLFYSVGIGQISSEVPQNLSASRPQDRQFILSSKKLLLSDSGFYLCAWSVQVVGPLHFGNGTRLTVT.

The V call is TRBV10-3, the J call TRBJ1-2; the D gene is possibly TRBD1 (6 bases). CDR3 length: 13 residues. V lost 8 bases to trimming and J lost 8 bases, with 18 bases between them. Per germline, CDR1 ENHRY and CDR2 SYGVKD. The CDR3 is CAIGWGQGGGYTF. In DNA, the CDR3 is TGTGCCATCGGCTGGGGGCAGGGAGGAGGCTACACCTTC.

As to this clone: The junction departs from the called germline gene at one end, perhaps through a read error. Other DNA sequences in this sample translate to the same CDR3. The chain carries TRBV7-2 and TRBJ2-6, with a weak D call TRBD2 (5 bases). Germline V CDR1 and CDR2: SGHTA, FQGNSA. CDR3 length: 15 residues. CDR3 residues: CASSLALSGANVLTF. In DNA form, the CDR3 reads TGTGCCAGCAGCCTAGCCCTCTCTGGGGCCAACGTCCTGACTTTC. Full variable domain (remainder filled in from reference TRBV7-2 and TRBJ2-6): GAGVSQSPSNKVTEKGKDVELRCDPISGHTALYWYRQSLGQGLEFLIYFQGNSAPDKSGLPSDRFSAERTGGSVSTLTIQRTQQEDSAVYLCASSLALSGANVLTFGAGSRLTVL.

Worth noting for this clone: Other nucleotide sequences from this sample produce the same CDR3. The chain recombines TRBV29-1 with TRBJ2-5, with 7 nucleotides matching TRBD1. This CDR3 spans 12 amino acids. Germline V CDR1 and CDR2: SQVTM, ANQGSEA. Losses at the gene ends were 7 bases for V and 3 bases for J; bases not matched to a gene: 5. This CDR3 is CSARTGEETQYF. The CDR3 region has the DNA TGCAGCGCTAGAACAGGGGAAGAGACCCAGTACTTC.

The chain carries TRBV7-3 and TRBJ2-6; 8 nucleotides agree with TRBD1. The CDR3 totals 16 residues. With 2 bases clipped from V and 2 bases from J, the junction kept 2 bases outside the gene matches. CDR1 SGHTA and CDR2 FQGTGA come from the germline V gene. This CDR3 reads CASSLEDRAGANVLTF. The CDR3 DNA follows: TGTGCCAGCAGCTTAGAGGACAGGGCTGGGGCCAACGTCCTGACTTTC.

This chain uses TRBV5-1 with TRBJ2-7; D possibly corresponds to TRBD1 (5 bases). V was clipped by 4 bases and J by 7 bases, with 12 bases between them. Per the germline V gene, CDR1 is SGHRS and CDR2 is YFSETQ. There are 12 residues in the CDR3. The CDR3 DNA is TGCGCCAGCAGCCAAGGGGTCCGGGAGCAGTACTTC. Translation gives CASSQGVREQYF.

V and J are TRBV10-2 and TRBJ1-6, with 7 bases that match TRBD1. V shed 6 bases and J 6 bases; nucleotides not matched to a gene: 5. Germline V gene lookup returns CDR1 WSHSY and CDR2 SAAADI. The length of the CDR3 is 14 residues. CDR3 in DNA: TGCGCCAGCAGCCCGGGACAGATTAATTCACCCCTCCACTTT. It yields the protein CASSPGQINSPLHF.

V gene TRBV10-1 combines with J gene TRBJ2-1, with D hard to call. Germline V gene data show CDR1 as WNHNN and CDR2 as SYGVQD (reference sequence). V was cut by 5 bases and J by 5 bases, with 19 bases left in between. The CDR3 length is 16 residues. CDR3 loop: CASSPRPLTGHNEQFF. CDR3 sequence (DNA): TGCGCCAGCAGTCCACGACCCTTAACCGGCCACAATGAGCAGTTCTTC.

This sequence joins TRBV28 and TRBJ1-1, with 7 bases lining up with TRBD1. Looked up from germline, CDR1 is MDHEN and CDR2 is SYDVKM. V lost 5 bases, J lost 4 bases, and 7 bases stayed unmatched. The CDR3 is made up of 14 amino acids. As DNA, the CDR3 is TGTGCCAGCAGTCTTCAGGGGGTTGGCACTGAAGCTTTCTTT. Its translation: CASSLQGVGTEAFF.